This T cell receptor (beta chain) stems from a study of blood T cell repertoires in COVID-19. Study-wide context: Acute and convalescent COVID-19 samples came from the United States, Italy and Spain.

Original methodology: By means of reference gene primer amplification, nucleated cell counts were estimated. Clones were sequenced by immunoSEQ multiplex PCR, and TCRdb holds only the in-frame ones, with some missing. V and J calls and clone size are copied from that table; D and trimming were computed from the DNA. Of almost 65,000 clones in the sample, around nine tenths were seen once. This CDR3 contains 16 residues. The V gene's germline CDR1 is MNHNY and CDR2 SVGAGI (reference sequence). The V and J ends lost 2 bases and 0 bases respectively, with 10 bases between them. Sequenced: PBMCs or T cells enriched from blood (not recorded which). The source of this sequence is a woman in her forties who had recovered from COVID-19. V is TRBV6-6 and J is TRBJ1-4, with TRBD1 as a possible D gene (6 bases). The CDR3 reads CASSYRAGATNEKLFF. In nucleotides, the CDR3 is TGTGCCAGCAGTTACCGGGCAGGGGCAACTAATGAAAAACTGTTTTTT.